These 12 T cell receptor beta chains share one sample of origin, sequenced in a study of blood T cells in healthy people across ages. A second PCR of 7 to 11 cycles used a sample-barcoded 5' primer and a J-beta primer mix. TCRdb passed the 5' RACE reads through MiXCR, listing each CDR3 protein once. Among 1.5 million to 1.9 million distinct CDR3 sequences listed, 35% to 45% were seen once. What was sequenced was blood. Receptor source: a woman between 18 and 30 years old in good health.

To note about this clonotype: This sequence may be a read error, since a much larger clone differs from it by one base. The chain links TRBV7-2 to TRBJ2-1; unclear D gene. This CDR3 is 13 amino acids long. Germline CDR1 SGHTA, CDR2 FQGNSA. CDR3 DNA: TGTGCCAGCAGCTTAGGTGGCGAGAATGAGCGGTTCTTC. Its translation is CASSLGGENERFF. The whole variable domain, filled in from reference TRBV7-2 and TRBJ2-1, reads GAGVSQSPSNKVTEKGKDVELRCDPISGHTALYWYRQSLGQGLEFLIYFQGNSAPDKSGLPSDRFSAERTGGSVSTLTIQRTQQEDSAVYLCASSLGGENERFFGPGTRLTVL.

This clonotype was picked up a small number of times. This chain joins TRBV7-9 and TRBJ2-1; 7 bases align to TRBD2. The CDR3 length is 17 residues. Per germline, CDR1 SEHNR and CDR2 FQNEAQ (reference sequence). Trimming took 0 bases from V and 0 from J; bases not matched to a gene: 5. CDR3: CASSLARERNSYNEQFF. DNA of the CDR3: TGTGCCAGCAGCTTAGCGCGGGAGCGTAACTCCTACAATGAGCAGTTCTTC.

The chain employs TRBV12-3 or TRBV12-4 and TRBJ1-4; possible D gene TRBD1, 6 bases. This CDR3 region has 16 residues. Trimming left V 1 base short and J 7 bases short, with 16 bases between. CDR3 region: CASSLGEQGGSEKLFF. The DNA of the CDR3 is TGTGCCAGCAGTTTAGGGGAACAGGGAGGGTCTGAAAAACTGTTTTTT.

The genes are TRBV7-2 and TRBJ1-2; D ambiguous. V lost 5 bases and J lost 6, with 16 bases in between. In germline, CDR1 is SGHTA, CDR2 FQGNSA. The CDR3 is 14 residues long. CDR3 coding DNA: TGTGCCAGCAGCACGTGGACGTTGATCGATGGCTACACCTTC. Translation gives CASSTWTLIDGYTF.

This clonotype was recorded at least ten times. The CDR3 DNA reads TGTGCCAGCAGTTTCGGGACGGGGGAGACCCAGTACTTC. This translates into CASSFGTGETQYF. The V and J genes are TRBV12-3 or TRBV12-4 and TRBJ2-7; D is perhaps TRBD1 or TRBD2 (5 bases each). The J call may not be correct, given that the DNA end is closer to TRBJ2-5. This CDR3 is built from 13 residues.

The CDR3 coding sequence is TGTGCCACCAGTGATTTAATCCGGTACAATGAGCAGTTCTTC. Translated: CATSDLIRYNEQFF. V and J are TRBV24-1 and TRBJ2-1, with no clear D. The CDR3 consists of 14 residues. Germline CDR1 is KGHDR and CDR2 is SFDVKD. Between the trimmed V and J ends, which lost 1 base and 4 bases, there was a span of 7 bases.

This clonotype was counted a few times. The CDR3 sequence is CSARDRKSTSGASDTQYF. For the CDR3, the DNA is TGCAGTGCTAGAGATCGAAAATCGACTAGCGGGGCCTCAGATACGCAGTATTTT. The chain joins TRBV20-1 to TRBJ2-3; 11 bases are shared with TRBD2. V shed 0 bases and J 4 bases; nucleotides not matched to a gene: 12. Germline CDR1 and CDR2: DFQATT and SNEGSKA (reference sequence). The length of the CDR3 is 18 residues.

The J gene is TRBJ2-1, the V gene TRBV5-1; 14 positions agree with TRBD2. The CDR3 contains 17 residues. The V gene's germline CDR1 is SGHRS and CDR2 YFSETQ. The trim removed 0 bases at V and 8 bases at J, leaving 7 bases unmatched. For the CDR3, the DNA is TGCGCCAGCAGCTTGGGCTGGACTAGCGGGAGGAGGGATGAGCAGTTCTTC. Its protein product is CASSLGWTSGRRDEQFF.

This chain connects TRBV2 to TRBJ1-5, with a weak D call TRBD1 (5 bases). The germline V gene has CDR1 SNHLY and CDR2 FYNNEI. The ends were cut back, 5 bases at V and 6 bases at J, with 14 bases in the middle. The length of the CDR3 is 14 residues. The CDR3 nucleotides read TGTGCCAGCAGTAGGACGGGACGGGGTCAGCCCCAGCATTTT. It translates to CASSRTGRGQPQHF.

The V gene is TRBV5-1, the J gene TRBJ1-1; a possible D gene is TRBD1 (5 bases). Between the trimmed V and J ends, which lost 0 bases and 6 bases, there was a span of 15 bases. The CDR3 is 15 amino acids. The germline gives CDR1 SGHRS, CDR2 YFSETQ. The DNA for the CDR3 is TGCGCCAGCAGCTTGGAGGCAGGGAAATTTGCTGAAGCTTTCTTT. It specifies CASSLEAGKFAEAFF.

This clonotype was counted only a few times. V is TRBV12-3 or TRBV12-4 and J is TRBJ2-5; D is undetermined. Near its end, the DNA agrees better with TRBJ2-7, so the J call may be wrong. The CDR3 runs to 11 residues. The CDR3 bases are TGTGCCAGCAGTTTATGGCGCGAGCAGTACTTC. Translation: CASSLWREQYF.

The chain is built from TRBV12-3 or TRBV12-4 and TRBJ2-1, with D possibly being TRBD1 (5 bases). This CDR3 region has 14 residues. The germline V and J ends were trimmed by 6 bases and 6 bases, with 15 bases remaining between them. CDR3 coding DNA: TGTGCCAGCAGCCCTACTACCGACAGCAATGAGCAGTTCTTC. Translating gives CASSPTTDSNEQFF.